The clone carrying this TCR beta chain was recorded at least ten times. Its antigen is not identified. Documented time point: newly diagnosed GD, antithyroid drugs for less than 3 months. With RNA extracted from PBMCs as input, the TCR library was made. This record belongs to a study of regulatory T cells in long-lasting Graves disease. Overall study findings and caveats: Accuracy may have suffered from the small sample size.

Arm-PCR of CDR3 regions with iRepertoire HTBI primers generated TCR beta libraries. TCRdb reanalysed the multiplex PCR reads using MiXCR and keeps one entry per CDR3 protein. The table shows hundreds of thousands of distinct CDR3 sequences, with around an eighth occurring only once. These same data were also listed under a study on T cells in Graves' hyperthyroidism and ophthalmopathy. As that report states: Patients aged 18 to 65 with hyperthyroidism were newly diagnosed, with duration under 2 months.

This TCR was recovered from a man between 25 and 39 years old with Graves disease. Sample: peripheral blood mononuclear cells (PBMCs), taken at new diagnosis, from a patient treated with antithyroid drugs.

CDR3 bases: TGTGCCAGCAGCTTAGACAGGGGAATAAATAACGAGCAGTACTTC. This gives the protein CASSLDRGINNEQYF. The rearrangement joins TRBV11-2 to TRBJ2-7, with D maybe TRBD1 (6 bases). V lost 0 bases and J 5 bases, leaving 14 bases between the germline ends. The CDR3 is 15 residues long. The V gene's germline CDR1 is SGHAT and CDR2 FQNNGV.